This T cell receptor beta chain was documented in a study of shared clonotypes between healthy human individuals. In the study overall: Three plates were used per donor for CD4 naive, three for CD4 memory, two for CD8 naive and one for CD8 memory.

Per germline, CDR1 SGHKS and CDR2 YYEKEE (reference sequence). This CDR3 contains 12 residues. The V and J ends lost 4 bases and 6 bases respectively, with 10 bases between them. The authors ran the assay at deep level. Profiling relied on immunoSEQ multiplex PCR, and the TCRdb table lists in-frame clones only, not all of them. The sample has approximately 2,300,000 clones; less than 95% are singletons. On this clone: Its specificity is unknown.

General study points: Naive subsets typically showed greater estimated richness than memory subsets. The small donor group covered limited genetic and exposure diversity.

V gene TRBV5-5 combines with J gene TRBJ1-2, with D possibly being TRBD1 (5 bases). Material for sequencing was naive CD4+ T cells from PBMCs. Subset in this sample: CD45RA+ positively selected. This receptor was obtained from a man between 18 and 29 years old in good health. Some clones in this sample may be carry-over from other donors' samples. CDR3 amino acids: CASSLQGDGYTF. The CDR3 DNA is TGTGCCAGCAGCCTGCAGGGCGATGGCTACACCTTC.